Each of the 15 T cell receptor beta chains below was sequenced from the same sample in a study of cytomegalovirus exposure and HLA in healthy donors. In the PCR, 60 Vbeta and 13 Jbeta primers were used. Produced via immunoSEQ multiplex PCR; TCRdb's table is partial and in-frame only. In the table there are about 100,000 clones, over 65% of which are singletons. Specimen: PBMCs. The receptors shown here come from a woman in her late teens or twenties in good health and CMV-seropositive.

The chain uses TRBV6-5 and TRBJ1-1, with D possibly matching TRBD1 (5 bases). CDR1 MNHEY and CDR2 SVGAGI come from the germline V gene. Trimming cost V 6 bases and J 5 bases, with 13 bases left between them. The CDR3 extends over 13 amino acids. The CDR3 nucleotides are TGTGCCAGCAGAGGACGCCGGGGGACTGAAGCTTTCTTT. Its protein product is CASRGRRGTEAFF.

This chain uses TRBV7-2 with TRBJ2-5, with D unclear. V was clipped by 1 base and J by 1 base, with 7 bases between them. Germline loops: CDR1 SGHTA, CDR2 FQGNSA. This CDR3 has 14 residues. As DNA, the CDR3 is TGTGCCAGCAGCTTAGTGGCCAGCCAAGAGACCCAGTACTTC. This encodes CASSLVASQETQYF.

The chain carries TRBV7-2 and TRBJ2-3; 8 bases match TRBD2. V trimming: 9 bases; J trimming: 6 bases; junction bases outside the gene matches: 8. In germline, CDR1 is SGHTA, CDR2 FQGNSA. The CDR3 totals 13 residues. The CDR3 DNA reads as TGTGCCAGTGGCCGGGGGGGGGTGGATACGCAGTATTTT. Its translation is CASGRGGVDTQYF.

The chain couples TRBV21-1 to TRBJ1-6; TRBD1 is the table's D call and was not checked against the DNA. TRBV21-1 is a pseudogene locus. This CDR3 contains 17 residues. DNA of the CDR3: TGTGCCAGCCGAACCGACAGGGAGAATCACCTTAATTCACCCCTCCACTTT. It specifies CASRTDRENHLNSPLHF.

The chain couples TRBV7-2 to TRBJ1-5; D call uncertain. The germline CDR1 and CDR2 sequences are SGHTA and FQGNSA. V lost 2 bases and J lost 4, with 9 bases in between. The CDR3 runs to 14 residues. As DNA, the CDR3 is TGTGCCAGCAGCTTATCCGCGGTTAATCAGCCCCAGCATTTT. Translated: CASSLSAVNQPQHF. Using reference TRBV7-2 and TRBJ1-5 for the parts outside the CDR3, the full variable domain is GAGVSQSPSNKVTEKGKDVELRCDPISGHTALYWYRQSLGQGLEFLIYFQGNSAPDKSGLPSDRFSAERTGGSVSTLTIQRTQQEDSAVYLCASSLSAVNQPQHFGDGTRLSIL.

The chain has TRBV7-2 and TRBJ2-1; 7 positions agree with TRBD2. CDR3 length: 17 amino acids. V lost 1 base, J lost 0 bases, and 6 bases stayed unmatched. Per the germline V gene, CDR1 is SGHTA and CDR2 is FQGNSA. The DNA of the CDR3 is TGTGCCAGCAGCTTAGGAGGTGGCGGGAGCTCCTACAATGAGCAGTTCTTC. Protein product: CASSLGGGGSSYNEQFF. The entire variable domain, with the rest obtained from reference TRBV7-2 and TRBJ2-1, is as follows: GAGVSQSPSNKVTEKGKDVELRCDPISGHTALYWYRQSLGQGLEFLIYFQGNSAPDKSGLPSDRFSAERTGGSVSTLTIQRTQQEDSAVYLCASSLGGGGSSYNEQFFGPGTRLTVL.

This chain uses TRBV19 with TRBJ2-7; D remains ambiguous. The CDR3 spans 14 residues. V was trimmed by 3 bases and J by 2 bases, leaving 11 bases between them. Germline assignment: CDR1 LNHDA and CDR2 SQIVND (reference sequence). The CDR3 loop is CASSIIGATYEQYF. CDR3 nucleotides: TGTGCCAGTAGTATCATAGGAGCTACCTACGAGCAGTACTTC.

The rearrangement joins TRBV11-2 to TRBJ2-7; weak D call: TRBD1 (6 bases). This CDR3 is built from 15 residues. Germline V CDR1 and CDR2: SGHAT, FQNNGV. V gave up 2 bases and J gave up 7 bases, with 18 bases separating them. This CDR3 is CASSLISDQGREQYF. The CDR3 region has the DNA TGTGCCAGCAGCTTAATATCGGACCAGGGGCGGGAGCAGTACTTC.

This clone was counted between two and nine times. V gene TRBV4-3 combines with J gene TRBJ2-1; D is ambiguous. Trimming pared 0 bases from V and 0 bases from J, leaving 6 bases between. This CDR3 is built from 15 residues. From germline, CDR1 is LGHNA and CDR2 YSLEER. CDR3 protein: CASSQDGSSYNEQFF. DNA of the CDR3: TGCGCCAGCAGCCAAGATGGCAGCTCCTACAATGAGCAGTTCTTC.

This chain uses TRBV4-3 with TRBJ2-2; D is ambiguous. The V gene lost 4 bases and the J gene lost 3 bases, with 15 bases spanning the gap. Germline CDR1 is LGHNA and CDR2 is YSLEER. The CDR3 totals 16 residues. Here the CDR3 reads CASSLRPSRDTGELFF. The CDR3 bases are TGCGCCAGCAGCCTTCGCCCTAGTCGTGACACCGGGGAGCTGTTTTTT.

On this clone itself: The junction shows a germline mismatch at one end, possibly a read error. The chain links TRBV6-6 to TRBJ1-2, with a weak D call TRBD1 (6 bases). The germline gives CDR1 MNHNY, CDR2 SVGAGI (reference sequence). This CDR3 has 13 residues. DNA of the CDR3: TGTGCCAGCAGTCTCCGGGACAATCGTGGCTACGCCTTC. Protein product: CASSLRDNRGYAF.

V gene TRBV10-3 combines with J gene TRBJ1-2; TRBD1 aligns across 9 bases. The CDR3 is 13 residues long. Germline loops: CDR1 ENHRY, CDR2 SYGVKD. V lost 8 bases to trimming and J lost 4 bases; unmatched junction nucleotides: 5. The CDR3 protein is CAIGGGQGYGYTF. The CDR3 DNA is TGTGCCATCGGGGGGGGACAGGGCTATGGCTACACCTTC.

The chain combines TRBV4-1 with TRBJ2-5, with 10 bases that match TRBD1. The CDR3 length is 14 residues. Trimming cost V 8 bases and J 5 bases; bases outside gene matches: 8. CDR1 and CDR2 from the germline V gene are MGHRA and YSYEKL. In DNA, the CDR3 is TGCGCCAGCCGCAGACAGGGGGCTGAGGAGACCCAGTACTTC. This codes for CASRRQGAEETQYF.

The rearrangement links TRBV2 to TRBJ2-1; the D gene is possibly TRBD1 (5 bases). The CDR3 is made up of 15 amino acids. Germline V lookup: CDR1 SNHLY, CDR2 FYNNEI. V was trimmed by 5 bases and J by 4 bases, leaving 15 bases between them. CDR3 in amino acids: CASSQRGKGYNEQFF. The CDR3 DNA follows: TGTGCCAGCAGTCAAAGGGGTAAGGGTTACAATGAGCAGTTCTTC.

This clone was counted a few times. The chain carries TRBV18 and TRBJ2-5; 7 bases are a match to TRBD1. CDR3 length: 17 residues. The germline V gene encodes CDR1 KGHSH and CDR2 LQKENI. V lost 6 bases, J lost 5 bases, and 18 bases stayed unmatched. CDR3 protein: CASSPKQTGTRRETQYF. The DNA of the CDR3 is TGTGCCAGCTCCCCGAAGCAGACAGGGACGCGGCGGGAGACCCAGTACTTC. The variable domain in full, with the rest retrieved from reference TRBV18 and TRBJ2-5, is NAGVMQNPRHLVRRRGQEARLRCSPMKGHSHVYWYRQLPEEGLKFMVYLQKENIIDESGMPKERFSAEFPKEGPSILRIQQVVRGDSAAYFCASSPKQTGTRRETQYFGPGTRLLVL.